A single sample gave rise to the 10 T cell receptor beta chains below, sequenced in a study of regulatory T cells in long-lasting Graves disease. Arm-PCR of CDR3 regions and iRepertoire HTBI primers were the basis on which TCR beta libraries were built. TCRdb called the multiplex PCR reads again in MiXCR, with one record for every CDR3 protein. The sample yields roughly 700,000 distinct CDR3 sequences, 25% to 30% seen once. The time point denotes: persistent/refractory GD, antithyroid drugs over 5 years with positive TRAb. PBMCs were the source of the RNA used for TCR sequencing. Sequences were derived from peripheral blood mononuclear cells (PBMCs), sampled when the disease was refractory, from a patient treated with antithyroid drugs. Source of these receptors: a female donor with Graves disease.

A word on this clonotype: A much larger clone differs by one base, so this may be a read error. CDR3 sequence: CASSGLRTGGKAGNTIYF. The CDR3 coding sequence is TGTGCCAGCAGTGGCCTCCGGACAGGGGGAAAAGCTGGAAACACCATATATTTT. V gene TRBV28 combines with J gene TRBJ1-3, with TRBD1 identical over 10 bases. Trimming took 5 bases from V and 2 from J; bases not matched to a gene: 12. The CDR3 is 18 amino acids. CDR1 MDHEN and CDR2 SYDVKM come from the germline V gene.

This clonotype was counted only a few times. The chain recombines TRBV9 with TRBJ1-1, with 7 bases aligning to TRBD1. CDR1 is SGDLS and CDR2 is YYNGEE in the germline V gene. This CDR3 spans 17 amino acids. V lost 2 bases to trimming and J lost 4 bases; unmatched junction nucleotides: 14. This CDR3 reads CASSVGNQRGQGTEAFF. The DNA for the CDR3 is TGTGCCAGCAGCGTCGGCAACCAAAGGGGGCAAGGCACTGAAGCTTTCTTT.

This clonotype was recorded at least ten times. The chain joins TRBV28 to TRBJ1-6, with TRBD1 matching over 7 bases. The J segment lost 5 bases and the V segment lost 3 bases, leaving 4 bases of the junction unmatched. CDR1 is MDHEN and CDR2 is SYDVKM in the germline V gene. The CDR3 has 15 residues. CDR3 loop: CASSFRGTDNSPLHF. CDR3 DNA sequence: TGTGCCAGCAGTTTCCGTGGGACAGATAATTCACCCCTCCACTTT.

This clonotype turned up a few times. The chain uses TRBV5-1 and TRBJ2-7; D call uncertain. CDR3 size: 13 residues. Germline-derived CDR1 and CDR2 are SGHRS and YFSETQ. Trimming left V 7 bases short and J 6 bases short, with 17 bases between. In nucleotides, the CDR3 is TGCGCCAGCCGCCCCAGTGGAACTGTCGAGCAGTACTTC. Its translation: CASRPSGTVEQYF.

The V and J genes are TRBV27 and TRBJ1-5; D gene unclear. The CDR3 is made up of 15 amino acids. Deletions cut 3 bases from V and 2 bases from J, with 11 bases between. Germline CDR1 is MNHEY and CDR2 is SMNVEV (reference sequence). The CDR3 nucleotides are TGTGCCAGCAGTTTCCAGGCCAGAGGCAATCAGCCCCAGCATTTT. Translating gives CASSFQARGNQPQHF.

The V gene is TRBV10-3, the J gene TRBJ2-7; the match to TRBD2 covers 10 bases. V lost 6 bases, J lost 0 bases, and 8 bases stayed unmatched. The CDR3 extends over 16 amino acids. Germline assignment: CDR1 ENHRY and CDR2 SYGVKD. For the CDR3, the DNA is TGTGCCATCAGGCGGCGGACTAGCGGATTCTCCTACGAGCAGTACTTC. Translation gives CAIRRRTSGFSYEQYF.

This clonotype appeared many times. This chain links TRBV28 with TRBJ1-1, with 8 nucleotides matching TRBD1. The CDR3 has 12 amino acids. The V gene's germline CDR1 is MDHEN and CDR2 SYDVKM. Trimming took 8 bases from V and 6 from J; bases not matched to a gene: 5. The CDR3 loop reads CASRDRGAEAFF. Here the CDR3 DNA reads TGTGCCAGCCGAGACAGGGGAGCTGAAGCTTTCTTT.

This clonotype came up a few times. The rearrangement uses TRBV12-3 or TRBV12-4 and TRBJ2-1; TRBD1 matches 11 bases. V shed 6 bases and J 7 bases; nucleotides not matched to a gene: 2. This CDR3 region has 13 residues. CDR3 sequence (DNA): TGTGCCAGCAGGGACAGGGGGCTTAATGAGCAGTTCTTC. This encodes CASRDRGLNEQFF.

This chain links TRBV10-2 with TRBJ1-4; D is unresolved. This CDR3 has 15 residues. CDR1 is WSHSY, CDR2 SAAADI, per germline. Trimming left V 8 bases short and J 8 bases short, with 21 bases between. Here the CDR3 DNA reads TGCGCCAGCCAGACCTCGGGAGCCACGGGGGAAAAACTGTTTTTT. Translating gives CASQTSGATGEKLFF.

This clonotype came up a few times. The chain carries TRBV29-1 and TRBJ1-2, with unresolved D. CDR3 length equals 10 residues. The V gene's germline CDR1 is SQVTM and CDR2 ANQGSEA. The germline V and J ends were trimmed by 3 bases and 5 bases, with 4 bases remaining between them. The chain's CDR3 is CSVEGYGYTF. The DNA for the CDR3 is TGCAGCGTTGAGGGGTATGGCTACACCTTC.